This T cell receptor beta chain is drawn from a study of shared clonotypes between healthy human individuals. Regarding the study as a whole: Owing to a small donor count, the genetic and exposure-history diversity represented was limited. In this cohort, only blood was sampled, and tissue repertoires likely differ.

Comment on this clone: Its antigen is as yet unknown.

In the naive CD8 group, cells lacked CD45RO and were positively selected for CCR7, so terminally differentiated effector memory CD45RA+ cells were left out. Only Caucasian adults living in Nashville, Tennessee served as donors. Each PCR replicate from the sorted subsets contained about 200 ng DNA, which is 25,000 to 30,000 T cell genomes. Measured with immunoSEQ multiplex PCR; TCRdb has only the in-frame clones, and not every one. Among almost 700,000 clones listed, just over 90% were seen once. CDR1 and CDR2 from the germline V gene are ENHRY and SYGVKD. Trimming shortened V by 4 bases and J by 0 bases, and 7 bases separated the two germline ends. CDR3 length: 13 amino acids.

Sequenced: naive CD8+ T cells sorted from blood. The chain links TRBV10-3 to TRBJ2-7; D gene uncertain. This TCR was sampled from a man younger than 45 in good health. The CDR3 loop is CAISAGYSYEQYF. The CDR3 nucleotides are TGTGCCATCAGTGCCGGCTACTCCTACGAGCAGTACTTC.